Listed here is a single TCR beta chain. Among the donors, all were healthy bone marrow donors. The sample originates from a study of cytomegalovirus exposure and HLA in healthy donors. In germline, CDR1 is MDHEN, CDR2 SYDVKM. CDR3 length: 12 residues. V was cut by 10 bases and J by 6 bases, with 15 bases left in between. PCR employed 60 Vbeta and 13 Jbeta primers. The repertoire was sequenced with immunoSEQ multiplex PCR; TCRdb's copy has only in-frame clones and lacks some. Its table lists approximately 110,000 clones. The sequenced sample was PBMCs. The receptor was isolated from a man in his forties in good health and CMV-seronegative. The chain has TRBV28 and TRBJ1-1; TRBD1 is a possible D gene (5 bases). CDR3 nucleotides: TGTGCCACCCGGCGGGGGTTCGCTGAAGCTTTCTTT. It codes for CATRRGFAEAFF.